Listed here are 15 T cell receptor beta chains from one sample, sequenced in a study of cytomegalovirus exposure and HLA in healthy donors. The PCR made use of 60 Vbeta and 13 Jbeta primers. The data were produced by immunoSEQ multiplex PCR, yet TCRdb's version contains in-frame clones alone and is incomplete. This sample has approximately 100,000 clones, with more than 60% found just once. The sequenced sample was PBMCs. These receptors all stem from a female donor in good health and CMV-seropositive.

CDR3 nucleotide sequence: TGTGCCAGCAGCTTAGACCGTAGGGCGGGAGGGAGGAATGAGCAGTTCTTC. This sequence encodes CASSLDRRAGGRNEQFF. The genes are TRBV11-1 and TRBJ2-1; 9 positions match TRBD2. The CDR3 is made up of 17 amino acids. In germline, CDR1 is SGHAT, CDR2 FQDESV (reference sequence). V trimming: 1 base; J trimming: 7 bases; junction bases outside the gene matches: 11.

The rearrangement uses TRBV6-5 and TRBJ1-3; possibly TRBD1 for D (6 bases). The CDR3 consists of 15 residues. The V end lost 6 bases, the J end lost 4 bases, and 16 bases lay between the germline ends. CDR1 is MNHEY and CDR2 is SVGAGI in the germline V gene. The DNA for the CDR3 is TGTGCCAGCAGCGACGGGGGGCAGAGGGGAAACACCATATATTTT. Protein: CASSDGGQRGNTIYF.

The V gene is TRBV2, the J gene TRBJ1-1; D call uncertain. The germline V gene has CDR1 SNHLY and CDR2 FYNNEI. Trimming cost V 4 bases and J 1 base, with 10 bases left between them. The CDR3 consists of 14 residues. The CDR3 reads CASSARTTNTEAFF. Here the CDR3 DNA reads TGTGCCAGCAGTGCGCGTACTACGAACACTGAAGCTTTCTTT.

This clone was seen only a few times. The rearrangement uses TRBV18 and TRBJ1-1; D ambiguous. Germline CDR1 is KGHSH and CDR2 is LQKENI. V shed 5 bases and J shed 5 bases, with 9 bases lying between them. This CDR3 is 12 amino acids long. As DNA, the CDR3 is TGTGCCAGCTCAAAAGATCGGACTGAAGCTTTCTTT. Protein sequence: CASSKDRTEAFF. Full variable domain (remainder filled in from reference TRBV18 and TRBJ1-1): NAGVMQNPRHLVRRRGQEARLRCSPMKGHSHVYWYRQLPEEGLKFMVYLQKENIIDESGMPKERFSAEFPKEGPSILRIQQVVRGDSAAYFCASSKDRTEAFFGQGTRLTVV.

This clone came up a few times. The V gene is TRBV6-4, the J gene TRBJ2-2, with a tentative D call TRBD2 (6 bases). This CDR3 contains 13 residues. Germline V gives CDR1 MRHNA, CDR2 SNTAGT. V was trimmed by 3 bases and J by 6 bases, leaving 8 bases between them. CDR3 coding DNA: TGTGCCAGCAGTGAGACTAGTGCCGGGGAGCTGTTTTTT. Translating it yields CASSETSAGELFF.

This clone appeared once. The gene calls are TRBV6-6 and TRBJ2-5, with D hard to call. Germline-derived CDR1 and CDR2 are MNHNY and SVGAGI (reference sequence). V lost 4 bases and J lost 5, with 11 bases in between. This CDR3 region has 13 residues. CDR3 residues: CASSSGSMETQYF. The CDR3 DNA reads TGTGCCAGCAGTTCAGGATCGATGGAGACCCAGTACTTC.

The CDR3 sequence is CASSQDLRTSNEKLFF. The CDR3 DNA is TGCGCCAGCAGCCAAGATTTAAGGACTTCTAATGAAAAACTGTTTTTT. The V gene is TRBV4-3, the J gene TRBJ1-4, with D unclear. Per germline, CDR1 LGHNA and CDR2 YSLEER. V dropped 0 bases and J dropped 3 bases, with 11 bases sitting between them. The CDR3 sequence is 16 residues long.

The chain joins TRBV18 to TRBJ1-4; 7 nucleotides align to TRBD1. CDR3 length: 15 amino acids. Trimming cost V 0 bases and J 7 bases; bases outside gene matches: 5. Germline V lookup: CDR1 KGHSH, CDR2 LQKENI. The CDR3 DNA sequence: TGTGCCAGCTCACCACCCCAGGGGGAAGGTGAAAAACTGTTTTTT. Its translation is CASSPPQGEGEKLFF.

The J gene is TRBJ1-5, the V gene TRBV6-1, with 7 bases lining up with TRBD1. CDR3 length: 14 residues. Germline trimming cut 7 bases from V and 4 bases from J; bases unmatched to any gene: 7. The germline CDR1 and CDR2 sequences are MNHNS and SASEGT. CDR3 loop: CASTAVRGNQPQHF. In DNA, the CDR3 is TGTGCCAGCACCGCCGTCAGGGGGAATCAGCCCCAGCATTTT.

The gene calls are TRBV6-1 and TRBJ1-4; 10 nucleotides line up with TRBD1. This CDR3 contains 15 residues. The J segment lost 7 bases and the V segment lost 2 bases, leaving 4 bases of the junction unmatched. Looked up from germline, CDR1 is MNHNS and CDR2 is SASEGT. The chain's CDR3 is CASSELGQGFEKLFF. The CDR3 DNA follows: TGTGCCAGCAGTGAACTGGGACAGGGGTTTGAAAAACTGTTTTTT.

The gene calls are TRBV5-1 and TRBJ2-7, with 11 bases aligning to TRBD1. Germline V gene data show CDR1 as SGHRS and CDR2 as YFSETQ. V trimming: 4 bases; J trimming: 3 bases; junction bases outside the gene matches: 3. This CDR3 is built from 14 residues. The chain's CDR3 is CASSGQGAFYEQYF. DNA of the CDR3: TGCGCCAGCAGCGGACAGGGGGCCTTCTACGAGCAGTACTTC.

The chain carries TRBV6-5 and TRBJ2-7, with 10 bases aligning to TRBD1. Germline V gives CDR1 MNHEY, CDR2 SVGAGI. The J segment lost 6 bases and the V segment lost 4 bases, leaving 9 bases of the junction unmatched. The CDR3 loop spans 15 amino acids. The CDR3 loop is CASSFAGTGVGEQYF. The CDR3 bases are TGTGCCAGCAGTTTTGCCGGGACAGGGGTAGGCGAGCAGTACTTC.

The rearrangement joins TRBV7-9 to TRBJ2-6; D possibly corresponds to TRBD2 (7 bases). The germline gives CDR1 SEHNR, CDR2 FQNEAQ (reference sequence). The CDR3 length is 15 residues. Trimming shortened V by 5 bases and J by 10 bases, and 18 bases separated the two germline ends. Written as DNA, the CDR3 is TGTGCCAGCAGCAGAAATGGGGGGGGCAGGAACGTCCTGACTTTC. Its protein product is CASSRNGGGRNVLTF.

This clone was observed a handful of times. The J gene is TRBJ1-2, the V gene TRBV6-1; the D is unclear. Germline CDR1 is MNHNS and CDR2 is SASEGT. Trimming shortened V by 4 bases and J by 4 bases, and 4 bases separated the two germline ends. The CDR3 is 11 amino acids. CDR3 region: CASSAIYGYTF. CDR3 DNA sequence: TGTGCCAGCAGTGCTATCTATGGCTACACCTTC.

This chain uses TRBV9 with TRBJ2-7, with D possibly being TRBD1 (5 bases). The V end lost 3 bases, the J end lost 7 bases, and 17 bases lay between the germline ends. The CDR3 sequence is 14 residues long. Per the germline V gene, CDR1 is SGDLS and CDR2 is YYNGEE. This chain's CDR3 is CASSANQGGWEQYF. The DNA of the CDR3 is TGTGCCAGCAGCGCTAATCAGGGCGGATGGGAGCAGTACTTC.